The count of the clone carrying this TCR beta chain is one. V lost 1 base and J 0 bases, leaving 13 bases between the germline ends. This CDR3 has 17 residues. Germline-derived CDR1 and CDR2 are MGHRA and YSYEKL. In the original processing: Estimated nucleated cell counts came from reference gene primer amplification. The protocol was immunoSEQ multiplex PCR, while the TCRdb copy is restricted to in-frame clones and leaves out a portion. The V and J calls and clone size are taken from that table; D and trimming were inferred from the DNA. The table lists just under 35,000 clones, approximately 90% of them singletons. The entry originates in a study of blood T cell repertoires in COVID-19. Study-wide context: The study drew acute and convalescent COVID-19 samples from the United States, Italy and Spain. PBMCs, B-cell-depleted T cells, or T cells were the source of the cDNA or gDNA that made up the material.

The source of this sequence is a man in his fifties or sixties with active or convalescent COVID-19. What was sequenced was peripheral blood. The genes are TRBV4-1 and TRBJ1-5; D gene ambiguous. CDR3: CASSQVLSQASNQPQHF. The DNA for the CDR3 is TGCGCCAGCAGCCAAGTCTTAAGCCAGGCTAGCAATCAGCCCCAGCATTTT.